This T cell receptor beta chain emerged from a study of CD8 T cells in ankylosing spondylitis. TCRdb recomputed calls from the 5' RACE reads with MiXCR, one row per CDR3 protein. The repertoire holds 250,000 or so distinct CDR3 sequences, with around 25% as singletons. At least ten counts were recorded for this clonotype. Germline CDR1 reads DFQATT; CDR2 reads SNEGSKA (reference sequence). This CDR3 region has 15 residues. The specimen was blood, either unsorted or a sorted T cell fraction (not recorded which). This TCR was sampled from a male donor with ankylosing spondylitis or in good health (not recorded which). The chain recombines TRBV20-1 with TRBJ2-5; no definite D call. DNA for the CDR3: TGCAGCGAACGTGCCGGGCGCGAGTCCCAAGAGACCCAGTACTTC. Its protein is CSERAGRESQETQYF.